The rows below give T cell receptor beta chains drawn from one sample of a study of siplizumab effects on memory and regulatory T cells. Profiled with immunoSEQ multiplex PCR; TCRdb holds only in-frame clones, not every one. The sample has about 100,000 clones, about 94% seen once. Sequencing was performed on non-Treg CD4+ T cells sorted from blood. The receptors originated from a human donor in good health. CDR3s include the opening cysteine and the closing phenylalanine or tryptophan. D genes are given only for firm matches. Clone size, where shown, is once, few, many, or a class for clones that have expanded.

abundance: once; j_gene: TRBJ1-2; v_gene: TRBV25-1; d_gene: NA; CDR3aa: CASSDDFPTLGYTF; CDR3nt: TGTGCCAGCAGTGATGACTTCCCGACCCTTGGCTACACCTTC
abundance: NA; j_gene: TRBJ2-7; v_gene: TRBV19; d_gene: TRBD1; CDR3aa: CASRGQGTAYEQYF; CDR3nt: TGTGCCAGTCGTGGACAGGGGACCGCCTACGAGCAGTACTTC
abundance: once; j_gene: TRBJ2-7; v_gene: TRBV5-1; d_gene: TRBD1; CDR3aa: CASSFQGTGTYEQYF; CDR3nt: TGCGCCAGCAGTTTTCAGGGGACAGGAACCTACGAGCAGTACTTC
abundance: NA; j_gene: TRBJ2-7; v_gene: TRBV20-1; d_gene: NA; CDR3aa: CSPRFREEQYF; CDR3nt: TGCAGCCCTCGATTTAGGGAGGAGCAGTACTTC
abundance: NA; j_gene: TRBJ2-1; v_gene: TRBV11-3; d_gene: TRBD2; CDR3aa: CASRRTSGSNEQFF; CDR3nt: TGTGCCAGCAGGCGGACTAGCGGGAGCAATGAGCAGTTCTTC
abundance: NA; j_gene: TRBJ1-2; v_gene: TRBV4-1; d_gene: NA; CDR3aa: CASSRLGGAGGYTF; CDR3nt: TGCGCCAGCAGCCGGCTGGGCGGGGCGGGCGGCTACACCTTC
abundance: NA; j_gene: TRBJ2-5; v_gene: TRBV18; d_gene: NA; CDR3aa: CASSPPSVQETQYF; CDR3nt: TGTGCCAGCTCACCACCATCAGTTCAAGAGACCCAGTACTTC
abundance: once; j_gene: TRBJ1-2; v_gene: TRBV28; d_gene: NA; CDR3aa: CASSPGGPPYGYTF; CDR3nt: TGTGCCAGCAGCCCCGGAGGGCCCCCGTATGGCTACACCTTC
abundance: once; j_gene: TRBJ1-2; v_gene: TRBV7-3; d_gene: TRBD1; CDR3aa: CASSLKGQDGGYTF; CDR3nt: TGTGCCAGCAGCTTAAAGGGACAGGATGGTGGCTACACCTTC
abundance: NA; j_gene: TRBJ1-1; v_gene: TRBV10-3; d_gene: TRBD1; CDR3aa: CAISEGTANTEAFF; CDR3nt: TGTGCCATCAGTGAAGGGACAGCGAACACTGAAGCTTTCTTT
abundance: NA; j_gene: TRBJ2-5; v_gene: TRBV6-1; d_gene: NA; CDR3aa: CASSVTIQETQYF; CDR3nt: TGTGCCAGCAGTGTAACTATCCAAGAGACCCAGTACTTC
abundance: NA; j_gene: TRBJ2-7; v_gene: TRBV15; d_gene: TRBD1; CDR3aa: CATSSRDRILYEQYF; CDR3nt: TGTGCCACCAGCAGCCGGGACAGGATTTTGTACGAGCAGTACTTC
abundance: NA; j_gene: TRBJ1-6; v_gene: TRBV15; d_gene: NA; CDR3aa: CATSGGGLNNSPLHF; CDR3nt: TGTGCCACCAGCGGTGGGGGGCTGAATAATTCACCCCTCCACTTT
abundance: NA; j_gene: TRBJ2-3; v_gene: TRBV7-3; d_gene: NA; CDR3aa: CASSLGLGSADTQYF; CDR3nt: TGTGCCAGCAGCTTAGGCCTAGGTTCGGCAGATACGCAGTATTTT
abundance: NA; j_gene: TRBJ2-1; v_gene: TRBV19; d_gene: TRBD2; CDR3aa: CASTAMGLAGGNEQFF; CDR3nt: TGTGCCAGTACAGCTATGGGACTAGCGGGGGGCAATGAGCAGTTCTTC
abundance: NA; j_gene: TRBJ1-4; v_gene: TRBV27; d_gene: NA; CDR3aa: CASSLNRVLGEKLFF; CDR3nt: TGTGCCAGCAGTTTAAATCGGGTTCTTGGGGAAAAACTGTTTTTT
abundance: NA; j_gene: TRBJ2-3; v_gene: TRBV5-1; d_gene: TRBD2; CDR3aa: CASRSSGGSTDTQYF; CDR3nt: TGCGCCAGCAGATCGAGCGGGGGGTCCACAGATACGCAGTATTTT
abundance: NA; j_gene: TRBJ1-2; v_gene: TRBV15; d_gene: NA; CDR3aa: CATSRAGVGYGYTF; CDR3nt: TGTGCCACCAGCAGAGCCGGGGTGGGCTATGGCTACACCTTC
abundance: NA; j_gene: TRBJ2-7; v_gene: TRBV10-3; d_gene: NA; CDR3aa: CAISDRVGYEQYF; CDR3nt: TGTGCCATCAGTGACAGGGTGGGATACGAGCAGTACTTC
abundance: NA; j_gene: TRBJ2-7; v_gene: TRBV6-1; d_gene: NA; CDR3aa: CASNRGQYEQYF; CDR3nt: TGTGCCAGCAATAGGGGCCAGTACGAGCAGTACTTC
abundance: NA; j_gene: TRBJ2-1; v_gene: TRBV6-1; d_gene: NA; CDR3aa: CASSAQGGYNEQFF; CDR3nt: TGTGCCAGCAGTGCGCAGGGGGGGTACAATGAGCAGTTCTTC
abundance: NA; j_gene: TRBJ2-3; v_gene: TRBV9; d_gene: NA; CDR3aa: CASSVDGGTDTQYF; CDR3nt: TGTGCCAGCAGCGTAGATGGGGGCACAGATACGCAGTATTTT
abundance: NA; j_gene: TRBJ2-2; v_gene: TRBV25-1; d_gene: TRBD2; CDR3aa: CASSELGRAGHTGELFF; CDR3nt: TGTGCCAGCAGTGAATTAGGGAGGGCGGGGCACACCGGGGAGCTGTTTTTT
abundance: NA; j_gene: TRBJ2-2; v_gene: TRBV2; d_gene: NA; CDR3aa: CASRVLLSGELFF; CDR3nt: TGTGCCAGCAGGGTCCTCTTATCCGGGGAGCTGTTTTTT
abundance: NA; j_gene: TRBJ2-1; v_gene: TRBV12-5; d_gene: NA; CDR3aa: CASALGGSSSYNEQFF; CDR3nt: TGTGCTAGTGCCCTTGGGGGCTCGAGCTCCTACAATGAGCAGTTCTTC
abundance: few; j_gene: TRBJ2-2; v_gene: TRBV4-2; d_gene: TRBD2; CDR3aa: CASQRGSTSTGELFF; CDR3nt: TGTGCCAGCCAGCGCGGGAGTACGAGCACCGGGGAGCTGTTTTTT
abundance: NA; j_gene: TRBJ1-1; v_gene: TRBV28; d_gene: NA; CDR3aa: CASRLWVADPSTAMNTEAFF; CDR3nt: TGTGCCAGCAGACTTTGGGTGGCCGACCCGTCGACAGCCATGAACACTGAAGCTTTCTTT
abundance: NA; j_gene: TRBJ2-2; v_gene: TRBV2; d_gene: TRBD2; CDR3aa: CASRDGLAGGPNGELFF; CDR3nt: TGTGCCAGCAGGGACGGACTAGCGGGAGGGCCGAACGGGGAGCTGTTTTTT